This TCR beta chain was documented in a study of CD4 T cells in relation to SARS-CoV-2 and coronaviruses. For the study at large: Convalescent patients were fewer than ten males and a few females; two were Hispanic.

Some clones are missing from TCRdb's copy, which holds only in-frame ones; the method was immunoSEQ multiplex PCR. In the table there are some 60,000 clones, about 92% of which are singletons. This CDR3 has 15 residues. Germline V gives CDR1 GTSNPN, CDR2 SVGIG (reference sequence). V was trimmed by 1 base and J by 4 bases, leaving 17 bases between them. Cryopreserved PBMCs were CD4-enriched, then split into naive and memory cells. The clonotype comes from an adult with COVID-19. This chain connects TRBV30 to TRBJ2-7, with D perhaps TRBD2 (5 bases). Material for sequencing was naive CD4+ T cells from PBMCs. As to subset: naive CD4+ T cells isolated by negative enrichment. CDR3 DNA: TGTGCCTGGAGTGACGGAGGATTCCATACTTACGAGCAGTACTTC. Amino acid sequence: CAWSDGGFHTYEQYF.